These 11 T cell receptor beta chains were all obtained from the same sample, sequenced in a study of blood T cell repertoires in COVID-19. TCRdb's table, derived via immunoSEQ multiplex PCR, lists solely in-frame clones and lacks some. The sample yields around 250,000 clones, roughly 89% seen once. Sequencing was performed on peripheral blood. The origin of the receptors is a woman aged 55-69 years with COVID-19, enrolled during active disease.

The CDR3 sequence: CASRTRTGGKLGETQYF. The DNA for the CDR3 is TGTGCCAGCAGAACGAGAACAGGGGGCAAGTTAGGGGAGACCCAGTACTTC. The gene calls are TRBV27 and TRBJ2-5; 9 bases agree with TRBD1. The germline V gene has CDR1 MNHEY and CDR2 SMNVEV (reference sequence). The V and J ends lost 6 bases and 5 bases, in that order; junction bases with no gene match: 16. The CDR3 runs to 17 residues.

This rearrangement joins TRBV6-1 to TRBJ1-6, with a possible D match to TRBD1 (5 bases). Germline lookup yields CDR1 MNHNS and CDR2 SASEGT. With 2 bases removed from V and 7 bases from J, the gap between germline ends came to 15 bases. The CDR3 has 16 residues. The CDR3 is CASSEWGGFQNSPLHF. CDR3 coding DNA: TGTGCCAGCAGTGAATGGGGGGGGTTTCAGAATTCACCCCTCCACTTT.

The sample holds one count of this clone. The chain carries TRBV5-8 and TRBJ1-2, with 9 bases lining up with TRBD1. CDR1 and CDR2 (germline): SGHTS, YDEGEE. Trimming at V came to 4 bases and at J to 6 bases, leaving 4 bases not matched to a gene. The CDR3 runs 13 residues. The DNA of the CDR3 is TGTGCCAGCAGCCTAAGGACAGGGGATGGCTACACCTTC. It specifies CASSLRTGDGYTF.

V gene TRBV11-3 combines with J gene TRBJ2-1, with 8 bases that match TRBD1. This CDR3 comprises 14 residues. The germline gives CDR1 SGHNT, CDR2 YENEEA. V lost 8 bases and J lost 4; bases outside the gene matches: 7. The CDR3 protein is CASAGTGSYNEQFF. The CDR3 bases are TGTGCCAGCGCCGGGACAGGCTCTTACAATGAGCAGTTCTTC.

V and J are TRBV6-4 and TRBJ1-4; D is undetermined. Trimming pared 3 bases from V and 2 bases from J, leaving 10 bases between. Germline V gene sequence: CDR1 MRHNA, CDR2 SNTAGT. The CDR3 runs to 15 residues. The DNA of the CDR3 is TGTGCCAGCAGTGAGAGAGGTTTGACTAATGAAAAACTGTTTTTT. Residues: CASSERGLTNEKLFF.

The chain combines TRBV6-6 with TRBJ2-3; D is perhaps TRBD2 (6 bases). This CDR3 contains 13 residues. Germline V gene data show CDR1 as MNHNY and CDR2 as SVGAGI (reference sequence). Trimming cost V 4 bases and J 6 bases, with 11 bases left between them. CDR3 amino acids: CASSSAGMDTQYF. The CDR3 DNA reads TGTGCCAGCAGTTCTGCGGGGATGGATACGCAGTATTTT.

The chain combines TRBV11-2 with TRBJ2-5, with D maybe TRBD1 (6 bases). CDR3 length: 11 residues. V lost 7 bases and J 5 bases, leaving 8 bases between the germline ends. Per germline, CDR1 SGHAT and CDR2 FQNNGV. The CDR3 sequence is CASTRGETQYF. The CDR3 nucleotides read TGTGCCAGCACGAGGGGGGAGACCCAGTACTTC.

This chain connects TRBV6-4 to TRBJ2-4, with 9 bases lining up with TRBD2. V dropped 8 bases and J dropped 7; count of bases not matched to a gene: 6. The germline V gene encodes CDR1 MRHNA and CDR2 SNTAGT. CDR3 length equals 13 residues. The CDR3 protein is CASVGLAGNIQYF. In DNA form, the CDR3 reads TGTGCCAGCGTGGGACTAGCCGGGAACATTCAGTACTTC.

This clone showed up just once. V usage is TRBV7-2 and J usage is TRBJ1-1; maybe TRBD1 (5 bases). There are 13 residues in the CDR3. Germline CDR1 and CDR2: SGHTA and FQGNSA. Trimming removed 2 bases from V and 8 bases from J, with 12 bases in between. The DNA for the CDR3 is TGTGCCAGCAGCTTATTGCAGGGCAGGGAAGCTTTCTTT. Translation: CASSLLQGREAFF. Full variable domain (remainder filled in from reference TRBV7-2 and TRBJ1-1): GAGVSQSPSNKVTEKGKDVELRCDPISGHTALYWYRQSLGQGLEFLIYFQGNSAPDKSGLPSDRFSAERTGGSVSTLTIQRTQQEDSAVYLCASSLLQGREAFFGQGTRLTVV.

The genes are TRBV11-1 and TRBJ1-1, with 9 bases lining up with TRBD1. Trimming at V came to 7 bases and at J to 5 bases, leaving 11 bases not matched to a gene. Germline CDR1 is SGHAT and CDR2 is FQDESV (reference sequence). CDR3 length: 15 residues. The chain's CDR3 is CASNDLDRGKTEAFF. The CDR3 nucleotides are TGTGCCAGCAACGATCTGGACAGGGGAAAGACTGAAGCTTTCTTT.

The chain links TRBV6-2 or TRBV6-3 to TRBJ1-4; 7 bases are a match to TRBD1. CDR1 MNHEY and CDR2 SVGEGT come from the germline V gene. Germline trimming cut 4 bases from V and 7 bases from J; bases unmatched to any gene: 6. This CDR3 comprises 14 residues. The CDR3 sequence: CASSSRDSPEKLFF. CDR3 nucleotides: TGTGCCAGCAGTTCCCGGGACAGCCCTGAAAAACTGTTTTTT.